This TCR beta chain was documented in a study of T cells after posttransplantation cyclophosphamide. General observations from the study: TRB overlap between skin or GI tissue T cells and blood was limited. Recipient CMV seropositivity and CMV reactivation strongly tracked TRB clonality.

This related bone marrow graft donor gave peripheral blood on the day of marrow donation. Remarks on this clone: Antigen: not known.

Libraries were prepared by immunoSEQ multiplex PCR; TCRdb keeps only in-frame clonotypes and omits some of them. The data contain about 52,000 clones, approximately 94% of them singletons. Germline CDR1 is SEHNR and CDR2 is FQNEAQ (reference sequence). CDR3 size: 16 residues. V shed 5 bases, J shed 5 bases, and the junction held 9 bases outside the gene matches. The receptor's source is a woman in her 30s in good health and a related stem cell transplant donor. Sequencing used PBMCs. This rearrangement joins TRBV7-9 to TRBJ2-5, with 12 bases that match TRBD2. CDR3 DNA sequence: TGTGCCAGCAGCCCAAAAGGGCTAGCGGGGGGGGAGACCCAGTACTTC. It codes for CASSPKGLAGGETQYF. The full variable domain, rest sourced from reference TRBV7-9 and TRBJ2-5, is DTGVSQNPRHKITKRGQNVTFRCDPISEHNRLYWYRQTLGQGPEFLTYFQNEAQLEKSRLLSDRFSAERPKGSFSTLEIQRTEQGDSAMYLCASSPKGLAGGETQYFGPGTRLLVL.